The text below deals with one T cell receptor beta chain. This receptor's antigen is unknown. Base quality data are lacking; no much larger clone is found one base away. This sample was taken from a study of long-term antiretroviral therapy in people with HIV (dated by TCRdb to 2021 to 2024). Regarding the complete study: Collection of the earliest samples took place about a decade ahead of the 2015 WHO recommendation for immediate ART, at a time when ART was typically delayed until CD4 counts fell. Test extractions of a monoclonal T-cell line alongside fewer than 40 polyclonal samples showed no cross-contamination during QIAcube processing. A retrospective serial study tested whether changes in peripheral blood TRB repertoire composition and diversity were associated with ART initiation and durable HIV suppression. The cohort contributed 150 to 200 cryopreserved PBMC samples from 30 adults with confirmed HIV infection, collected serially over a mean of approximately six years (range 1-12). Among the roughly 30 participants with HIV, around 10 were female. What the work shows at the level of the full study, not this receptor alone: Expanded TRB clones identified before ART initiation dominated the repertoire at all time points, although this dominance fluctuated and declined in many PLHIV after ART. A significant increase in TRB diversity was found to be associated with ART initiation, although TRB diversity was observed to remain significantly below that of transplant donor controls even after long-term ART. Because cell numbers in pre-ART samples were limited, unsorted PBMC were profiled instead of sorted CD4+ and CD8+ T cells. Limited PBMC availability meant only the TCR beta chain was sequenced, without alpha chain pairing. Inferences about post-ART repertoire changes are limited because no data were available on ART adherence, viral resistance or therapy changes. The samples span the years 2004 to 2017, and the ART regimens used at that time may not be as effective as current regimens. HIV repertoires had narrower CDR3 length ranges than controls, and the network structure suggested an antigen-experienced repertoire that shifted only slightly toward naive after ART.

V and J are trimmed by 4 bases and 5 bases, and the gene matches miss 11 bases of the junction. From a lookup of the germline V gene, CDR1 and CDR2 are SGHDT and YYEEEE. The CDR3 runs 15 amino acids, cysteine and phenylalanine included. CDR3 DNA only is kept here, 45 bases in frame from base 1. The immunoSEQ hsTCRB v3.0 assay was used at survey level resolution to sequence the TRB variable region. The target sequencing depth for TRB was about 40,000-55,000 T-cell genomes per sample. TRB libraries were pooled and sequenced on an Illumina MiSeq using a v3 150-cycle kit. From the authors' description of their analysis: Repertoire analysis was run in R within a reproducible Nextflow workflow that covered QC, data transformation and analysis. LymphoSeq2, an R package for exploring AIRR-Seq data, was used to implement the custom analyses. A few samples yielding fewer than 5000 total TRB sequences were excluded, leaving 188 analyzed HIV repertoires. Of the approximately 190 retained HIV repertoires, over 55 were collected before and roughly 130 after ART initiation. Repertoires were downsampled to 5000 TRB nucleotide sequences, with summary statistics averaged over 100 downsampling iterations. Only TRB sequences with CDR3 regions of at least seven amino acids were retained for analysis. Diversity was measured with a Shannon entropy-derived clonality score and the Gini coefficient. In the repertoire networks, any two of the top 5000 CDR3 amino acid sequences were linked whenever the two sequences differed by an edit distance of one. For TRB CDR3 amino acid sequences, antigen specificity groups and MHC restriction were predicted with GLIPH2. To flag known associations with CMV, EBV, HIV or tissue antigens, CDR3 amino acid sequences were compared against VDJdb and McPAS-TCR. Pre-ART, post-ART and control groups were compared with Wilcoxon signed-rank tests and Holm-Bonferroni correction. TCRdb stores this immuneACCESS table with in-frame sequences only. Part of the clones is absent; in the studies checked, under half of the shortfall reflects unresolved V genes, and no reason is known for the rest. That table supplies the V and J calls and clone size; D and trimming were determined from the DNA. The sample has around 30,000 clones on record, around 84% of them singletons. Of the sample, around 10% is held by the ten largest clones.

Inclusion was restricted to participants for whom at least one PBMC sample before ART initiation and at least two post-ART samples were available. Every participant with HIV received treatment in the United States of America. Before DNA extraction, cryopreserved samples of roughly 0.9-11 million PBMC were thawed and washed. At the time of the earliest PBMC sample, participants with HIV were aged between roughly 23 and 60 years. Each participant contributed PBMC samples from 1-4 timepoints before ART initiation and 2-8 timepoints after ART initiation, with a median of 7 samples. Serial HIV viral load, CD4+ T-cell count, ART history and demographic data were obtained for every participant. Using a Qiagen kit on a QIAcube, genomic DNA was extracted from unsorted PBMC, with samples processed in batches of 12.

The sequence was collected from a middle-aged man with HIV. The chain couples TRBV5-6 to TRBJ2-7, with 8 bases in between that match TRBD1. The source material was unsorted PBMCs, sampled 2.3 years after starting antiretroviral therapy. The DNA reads TGTGCCAGCAGCCCGCTAGCAGGGGGCGGCGACGAGCAGTACTTC. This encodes CASSPLAGGGDEQYF.